The table lists the clone carrying this T cell receptor beta chain with a count of one. The CDR3 covers 15 residues. Germline V gene lookup returns CDR1 SGHVS and CDR2 FNYEAQ. The sample comes from a study of cytomegalovirus exposure and HLA in healthy donors. Use of 60 Vbeta and 13 Jbeta primers characterized the PCR. Measured with immunoSEQ multiplex PCR; TCRdb has only the in-frame clones, and not every one. The table has 170,000 or so clones, about 82% seen once; the top ten hold 1%. The sequence was collected from a woman between 45 and 65 years old in good health and CMV-seropositive. The rearrangement uses TRBV7-6 and TRBJ2-5; 7 nucleotides match TRBD2. The assigned J gene may be wrong: the sequence end matches TRBJ2-7 better. Input material: PBMCs. CDR3 DNA sequence: TGTGCCAGCAGCTCGGGAGGTAGGCCCCGGTTCGAGCAGTACTTC. It encodes CASSSGGRPRFEQYF.